This T cell receptor beta chain was observed in a study of cytomegalovirus exposure and HLA in healthy donors. Trimming pared 3 bases from V and 4 bases from J, leaving 30 bases between. The CDR3 contains 19 residues. Germline CDR1 GTSNPN, CDR2 SVGIG (reference sequence). The primer mix had 60 Vbeta and 13 Jbeta primers. Profiling relied on immunoSEQ multiplex PCR, and the TCRdb table lists in-frame clones only, not all of them. The sample lists 100,000 to 150,000 clones; over 60% were seen once. The genes are TRBV30 and TRBJ1-2; D unresolved. The source material was PBMCs. The source is a man aged 18 to 29 in good health and CMV-seronegative. CDR3 residues: CAWRASVPSLTRGSYGYTF. In nucleotides, the CDR3 is TGTGCCTGGAGAGCATCCGTACCCTCCTTAACGAGAGGAAGCTATGGCTACACCTTC.